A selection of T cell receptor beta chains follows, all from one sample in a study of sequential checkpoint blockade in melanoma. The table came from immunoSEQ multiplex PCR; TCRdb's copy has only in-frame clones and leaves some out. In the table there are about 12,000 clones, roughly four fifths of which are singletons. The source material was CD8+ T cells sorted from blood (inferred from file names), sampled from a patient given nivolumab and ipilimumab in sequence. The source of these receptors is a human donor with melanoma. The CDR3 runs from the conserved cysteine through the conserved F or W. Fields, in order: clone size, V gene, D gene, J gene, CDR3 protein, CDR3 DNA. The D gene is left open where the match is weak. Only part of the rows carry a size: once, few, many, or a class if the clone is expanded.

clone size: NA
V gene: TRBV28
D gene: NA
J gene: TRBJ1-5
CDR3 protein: CASSLQDSNQPQHF
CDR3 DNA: TGTGCCAGCAGTTTACAGGACTCCAATCAGCCCCAGCATTTT

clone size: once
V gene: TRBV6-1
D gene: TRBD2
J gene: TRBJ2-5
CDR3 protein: CASRGLAEPHGTQYF
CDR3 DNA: TGTGCCAGCAGGGGACTAGCGGAGCCTCACGGGACCCAGTACTTC

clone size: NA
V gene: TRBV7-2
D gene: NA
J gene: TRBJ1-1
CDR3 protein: CASSETVNTEAFF
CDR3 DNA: TGTGCCAGCAGCGAGACAGTGAACACTGAAGCTTTCTTT

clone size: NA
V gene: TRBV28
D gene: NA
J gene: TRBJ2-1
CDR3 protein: CASSLLGTEQFF
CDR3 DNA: TGTGCCAGCAGCCTACTAGGAACCGAGCAGTTCTTC

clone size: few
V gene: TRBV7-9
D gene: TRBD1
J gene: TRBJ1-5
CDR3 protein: CASSLGTGSQPQHF
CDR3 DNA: TGTGCCAGCAGCTTAGGGACAGGGTCTCAGCCCCAGCATTTT

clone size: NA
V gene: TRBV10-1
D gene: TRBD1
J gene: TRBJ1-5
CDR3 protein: CASSLQDRESNQPQHF
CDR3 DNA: TGCGCCAGCAGCCTTCAGGACAGGGAGAGCAATCAGCCCCAGCATTTT

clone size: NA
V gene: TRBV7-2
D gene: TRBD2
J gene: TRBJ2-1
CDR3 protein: CASRRGTSGGTYNEQFF
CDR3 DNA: TGTGCCAGCAGACGAGGGACTAGCGGGGGGACCTACAATGAGCAGTTCTTC

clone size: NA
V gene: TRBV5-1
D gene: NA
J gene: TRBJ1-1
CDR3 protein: CASSLDAGWLNTEAFF
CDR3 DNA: TGCGCCAGCAGCCTGGATGCAGGGTGGTTGAACACTGAAGCTTTCTTT

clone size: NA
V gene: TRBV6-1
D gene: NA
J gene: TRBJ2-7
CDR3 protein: CASSGQYEQYF
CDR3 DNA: TGTGCCAGCAGTGGACAGTACGAGCAGTACTTC

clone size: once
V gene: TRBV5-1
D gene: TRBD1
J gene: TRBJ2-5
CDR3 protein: CASSQGTASQETQYF
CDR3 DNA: TGCGCCAGCAGCCAGGGGACAGCTAGCCAAGAGACCCAGTACTTC

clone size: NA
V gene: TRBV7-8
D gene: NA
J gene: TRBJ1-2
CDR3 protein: CASSLGYRESDYGYTF
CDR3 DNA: TGTGCCAGCAGCTTAGGGTACAGGGAGTCCGACTATGGCTACACCTTC

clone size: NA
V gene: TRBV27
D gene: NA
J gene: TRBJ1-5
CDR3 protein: CASSSQALSNQPQHF
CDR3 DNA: TGTGCCAGCAGTTCCCAAGCACTTAGCAATCAGCCCCAGCATTTT

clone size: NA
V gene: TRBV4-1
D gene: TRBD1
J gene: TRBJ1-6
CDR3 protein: CASSLTGVNSPLHF
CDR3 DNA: TGCGCCAGCAGCCTAACAGGGGTTAATTCACCCCTCCACTTT

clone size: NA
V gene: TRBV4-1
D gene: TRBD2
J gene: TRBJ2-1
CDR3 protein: CASSQEAAGGYNEQFF
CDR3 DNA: TGCGCCAGCAGCCAAGAAGCGGCGGGGGGCTACAATGAGCAGTTCTTC

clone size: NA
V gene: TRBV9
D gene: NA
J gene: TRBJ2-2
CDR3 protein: CASSLANTGELFF
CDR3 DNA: TGTGCCAGCAGCCTCGCGAACACCGGGGAGCTGTTTTTT

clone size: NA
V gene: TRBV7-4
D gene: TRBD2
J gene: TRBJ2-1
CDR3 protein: CASSGGLAGVWTSYNEQFF
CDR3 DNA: TGTGCCAGCAGCGGGGGGCTAGCGGGAGTTTGGACCTCCTACAATGAGCAGTTCTTC

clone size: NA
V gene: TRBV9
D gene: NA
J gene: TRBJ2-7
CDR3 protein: CASSVVRQGEQYF
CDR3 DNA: TGTGCCAGCAGCGTAGTGCGGCAAGGCGAGCAGTACTTC

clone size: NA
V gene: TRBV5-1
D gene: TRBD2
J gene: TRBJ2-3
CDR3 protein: CASSSTSEGSTDTQYF
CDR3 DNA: TGCGCCAGCAGCTCGACTAGCGAGGGAAGCACAGATACGCAGTATTTT

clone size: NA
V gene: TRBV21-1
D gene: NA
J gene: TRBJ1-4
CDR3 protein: CASSNTVATNEKLFF
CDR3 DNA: TGTGCCAGCAGCAATACAGTTGCAACTAATGAAAAACTGTTTTTT

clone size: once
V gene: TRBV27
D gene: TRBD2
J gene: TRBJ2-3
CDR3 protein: CASSLEGGAGGITDTQYF
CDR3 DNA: TGTGCCAGCAGTTTGGAGGGCGGGGCGGGAGGGATCACAGATACGCAGTATTTT

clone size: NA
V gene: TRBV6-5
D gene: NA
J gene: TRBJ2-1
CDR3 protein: CASSQTGPYNEQFF
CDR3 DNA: TGTGCCAGCAGCCAGACAGGCCCTTACAATGAGCAGTTCTTC

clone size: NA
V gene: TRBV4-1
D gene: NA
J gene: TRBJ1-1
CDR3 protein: CASSQVAGWDTEAFF
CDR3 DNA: TGCGCCAGCAGCCAAGTTGCAGGTTGGGACACTGAAGCTTTCTTT

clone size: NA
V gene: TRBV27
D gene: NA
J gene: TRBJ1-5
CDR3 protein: CASRQGAGNQPQHF
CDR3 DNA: TGTGCCAGCAGGCAAGGGGCTGGCAATCAGCCCCAGCATTTT

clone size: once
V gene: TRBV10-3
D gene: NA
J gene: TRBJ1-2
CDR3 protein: CAISEAIANGYTF
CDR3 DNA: TGTGCCATCAGTGAGGCAATAGCGAATGGCTACACCTTC

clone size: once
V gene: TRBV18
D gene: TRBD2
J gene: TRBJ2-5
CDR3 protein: CASSHGTSGLQETQYF
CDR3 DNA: TGTGCCAGCTCACACGGGACTAGCGGACTCCAAGAGACCCAGTACTTC

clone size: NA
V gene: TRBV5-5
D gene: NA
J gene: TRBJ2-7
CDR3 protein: CASSLGTPYEQYF
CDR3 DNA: TGTGCCAGCAGCTTGGGGACTCCCTACGAGCAGTACTTC

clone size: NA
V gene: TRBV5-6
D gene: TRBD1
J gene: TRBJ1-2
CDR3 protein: CASSSLGQFGYTF
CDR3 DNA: TGTGCCAGCAGCTCTCTGGGACAGTTTGGCTACACCTTC

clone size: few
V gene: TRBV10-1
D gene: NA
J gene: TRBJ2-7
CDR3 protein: CASSETGSYEQYF
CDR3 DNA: TGCGCCAGCAGTGAGACAGGCTCCTACGAGCAGTACTTC

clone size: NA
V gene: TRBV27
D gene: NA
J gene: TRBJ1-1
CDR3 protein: CASSQKGTEAFF
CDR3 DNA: TGTGCCAGCAGCCAGAAGGGGACTGAAGCTTTCTTT

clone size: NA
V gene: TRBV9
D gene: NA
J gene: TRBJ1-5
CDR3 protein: CASMWASHQPQHF
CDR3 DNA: TGTGCCAGCATGTGGGCGTCACATCAGCCCCAGCATTTT

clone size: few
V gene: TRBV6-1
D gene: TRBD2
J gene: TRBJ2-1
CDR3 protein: CASSELAGGNEQFF
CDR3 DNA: TGTGCCAGCAGTGAACTAGCGGGAGGGAATGAGCAGTTCTTC

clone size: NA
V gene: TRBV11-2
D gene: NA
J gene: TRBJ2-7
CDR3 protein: CASSARGSSYEQYF
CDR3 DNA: TGTGCCAGCAGCGCCAGGGGAAGCTCCTACGAGCAGTACTTC

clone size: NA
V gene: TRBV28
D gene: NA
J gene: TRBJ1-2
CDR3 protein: CASRGGTLFGLTF
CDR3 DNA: TGTGCCAGCCGAGGCGGGACGTTATTTGGATTGACCTTC

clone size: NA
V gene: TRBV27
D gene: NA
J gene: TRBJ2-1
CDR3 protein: CASSLGAGGSYNEQFF
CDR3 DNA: TGTGCCAGCAGTTTAGGCGCGGGTGGCTCCTACAATGAGCAGTTCTTC

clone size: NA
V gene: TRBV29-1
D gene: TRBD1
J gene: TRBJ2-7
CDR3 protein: CSIGTGTGVNEQYF
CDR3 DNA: TGCAGCATTGGAACCGGGACAGGGGTCAACGAGCAGTACTTC

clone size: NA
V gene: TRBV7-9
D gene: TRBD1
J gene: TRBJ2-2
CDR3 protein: CASRQGTATGELFF
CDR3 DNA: TGTGCCAGCAGGCAAGGGACAGCTACCGGGGAGCTGTTTTTT

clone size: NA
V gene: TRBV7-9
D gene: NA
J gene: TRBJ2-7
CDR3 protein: CASSLGDNIYEQYF
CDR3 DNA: TGTGCCAGCAGCTTAGGGGACAATATCTACGAGCAGTACTTC

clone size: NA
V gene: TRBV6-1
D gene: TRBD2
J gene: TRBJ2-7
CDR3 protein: CASSDRLAGSSYEQYF
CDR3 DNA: TGTGCCAGCAGTGATCGGCTAGCGGGCAGCTCCTACGAGCAGTACTTC

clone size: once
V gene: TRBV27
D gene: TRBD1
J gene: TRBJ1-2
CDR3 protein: CASSLAAGGLREGYTF
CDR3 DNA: TGTGCCAGCAGTTTAGCGGCAGGGGGCCTTCGAGAGGGCTACACCTTC

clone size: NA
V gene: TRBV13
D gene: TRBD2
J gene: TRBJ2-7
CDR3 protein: CAVTAGDSYEQYF
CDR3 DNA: TGTGCCGTTACAGCGGGAGACTCCTACGAGCAGTACTTC

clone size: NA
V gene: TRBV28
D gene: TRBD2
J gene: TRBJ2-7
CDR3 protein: CASPPGLAGPPGEQYF
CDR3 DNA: TGTGCCAGCCCCCCGGGACTAGCGGGTCCTCCTGGGGAGCAGTACTTC

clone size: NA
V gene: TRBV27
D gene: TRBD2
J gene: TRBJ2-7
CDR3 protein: CASSLSSSGGGYEQYF
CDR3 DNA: TGTGCCAGCAGTTTATCGTCTAGCGGAGGAGGTTACGAGCAGTACTTC

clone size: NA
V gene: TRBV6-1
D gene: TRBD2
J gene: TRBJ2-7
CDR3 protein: CASSGWDYLREQYF
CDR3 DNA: TGTGCCAGCAGTGGTTGGGACTACCTCCGAGAGCAGTACTTC

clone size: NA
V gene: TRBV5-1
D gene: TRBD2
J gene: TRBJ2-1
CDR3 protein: CASSFSSGGADEQFF
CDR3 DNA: TGCGCCAGCAGCTTTTCTAGCGGGGGGGCGGATGAGCAGTTCTTC

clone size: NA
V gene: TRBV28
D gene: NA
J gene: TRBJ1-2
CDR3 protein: CASRPDTGNYGYTF
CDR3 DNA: TGTGCCAGCAGACCAGACACAGGCAACTATGGCTACACCTTC

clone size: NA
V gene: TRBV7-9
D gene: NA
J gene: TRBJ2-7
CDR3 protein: CASSREPGTEEQYF
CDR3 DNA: TGTGCCAGCAGCCGGGAGCCAGGGACCGAAGAGCAGTACTTC

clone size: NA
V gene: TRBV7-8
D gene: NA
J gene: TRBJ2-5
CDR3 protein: CASSLDRFQETQYF
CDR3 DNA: TGTGCCAGCAGCTTAGACAGATTCCAAGAGACCCAGTACTTC

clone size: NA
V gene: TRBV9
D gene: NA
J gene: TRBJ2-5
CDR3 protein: CASSPNWGVQETQYF
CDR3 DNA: TGTGCCAGCAGCCCCAACTGGGGGGTGCAGGAGACCCAGTACTTC

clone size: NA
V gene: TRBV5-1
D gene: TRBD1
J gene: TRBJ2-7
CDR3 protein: CASSGAGTGLNEQYF
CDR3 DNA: TGCGCCAGCAGCGGAGCCGGGACAGGGCTCAACGAGCAGTACTTC

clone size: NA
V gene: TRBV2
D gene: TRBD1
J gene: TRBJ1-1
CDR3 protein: CASSVGQGYTEAFF
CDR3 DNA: TGTGCCAGCAGTGTGGGACAGGGATACACTGAAGCTTTCTTT

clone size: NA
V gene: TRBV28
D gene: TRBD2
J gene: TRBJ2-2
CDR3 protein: CASSLASGTTGELFF
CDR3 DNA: TGTGCCAGCAGTTTGGCCAGCGGGACCACCGGGGAGCTGTTTTTT

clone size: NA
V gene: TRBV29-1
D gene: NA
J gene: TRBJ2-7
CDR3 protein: CSVVVGGYEQYF
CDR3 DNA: TGCAGCGTTGTAGTGGGGGGATACGAGCAGTACTTC

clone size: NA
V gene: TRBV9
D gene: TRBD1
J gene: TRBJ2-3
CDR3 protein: CASSFRYGDSPSTDTQYF
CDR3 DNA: TGTGCCAGCAGCTTCCGATACGGGGACAGTCCATCCACAGATACGCAGTATTTT

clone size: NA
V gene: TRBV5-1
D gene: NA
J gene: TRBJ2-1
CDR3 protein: CASSAREVRSEQFF
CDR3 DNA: TGCGCCAGCAGCGCTAGGGAGGTGAGGAGTGAGCAGTTCTTC

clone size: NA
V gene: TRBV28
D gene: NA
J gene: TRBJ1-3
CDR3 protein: CASSPIGNTIYF
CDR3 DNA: TGTGCCAGCAGCCCTATAGGAAACACCATATATTTT

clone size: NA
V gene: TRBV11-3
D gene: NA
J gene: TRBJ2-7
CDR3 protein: CASSLEAGSYEQYF
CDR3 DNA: TGTGCCAGCAGCTTAGAGGCAGGCTCCTACGAGCAGTACTTC

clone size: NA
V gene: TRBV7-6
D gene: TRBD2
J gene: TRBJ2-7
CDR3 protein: CASSLGWTSGIHEQYF
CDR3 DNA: TGTGCCAGCAGCTTAGGTTGGACTAGTGGGATCCACGAGCAGTACTTC

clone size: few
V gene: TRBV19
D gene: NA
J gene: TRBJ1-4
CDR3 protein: CASTRDTTNEKLFF
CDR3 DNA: TGTGCCAGTACAAGGGACACCACTAATGAAAAACTGTTTTTT